This T cell receptor beta chain was captured by sequencing in a study of cytomegalovirus exposure and HLA in healthy donors. On the study more broadly: Early released data had roughly 81 million unique TCRs, all coming from HLA-typed donors.

Study outcomes and limitations: Specific recognition of CMV antigens was confirmed in vitro for a few chains (all CMV-associated). Later genetic work tied a missense DCLRE1C variant to beta-chain V and J trimming.

In regard to this clone: The antigen remains unidentified.

The PCR used 60 Vbeta and 13 Jbeta primers. The assay was immunoSEQ multiplex PCR, and TCRdb's table has in-frame clones only and misses some. The sample records about 110,000 clones, over 60% being singletons. At sampling all donors were nominally healthy, likely with unrecorded immune exposures. CDR3 length equals 16 residues. Input material: PBMCs. The chain uses TRBV21-1 and TRBJ2-5; whether TRBD2, the table's D call, matches the DNA was not checked. TRBV21-1 is flagged as a pseudogene. This clonotype originated in a man aged 25-45 years in good health and CMV-seropositive. CDR3 nucleotide sequence: TGTGCCAGCAGCATGGGTTCGACTAGCGGGGGGGAGACCCAGTACTTC. Amino acids: CASSMGSTSGGETQYF.